A single sample gave rise to the 20 T cell receptor beta chains below, sequenced in a study of post-analysis software for immune sequencing data. Overall study findings and caveats: There were a few TRBV segments more frequent in patients than controls, and TRBV5-6, TRBV5-1 and TRBV20-1 were among them.

No antigen has been identified for these receptors. Libraries were made from TCR beta cDNA, and they carried unique molecular identifiers. TCRdb reprocessed the PCR reads via MiXCR and lists one record per CDR3 protein. Of about 460,000 distinct CDR3 sequences in the sample, roughly 45% are singletons; the top ten hold 9% to 14%. Specimen: blood. The receptors derive from a girl aged 10 to 17 with multiple sclerosis.

The sample holds a few counts of this clonotype. The chain combines TRBV6-1 with TRBJ2-1; possible D gene TRBD2, 5 bases. Trimming left V 3 bases short and J 6 bases short, with 9 bases between. CDR1 MNHNS and CDR2 SASEGT come from the germline V gene. The CDR3 contains 13 residues. As DNA, the CDR3 is TGTGCCAGCAGTGATGGTCGGGGCAATGAGCAGTTCTTC. It codes for CASSDGRGNEQFF.

About this clonotype: A much larger clone is a single base away; this may be a read error. This rearrangement joins TRBV28 to TRBJ2-1; D possibly matches TRBD1 or TRBD2 (5 bases each). CDR3 length: 17 residues. Germline CDR1 reads MDHEN; CDR2 reads SYDVKM. The ends were cut back, 4 bases at V and 4 bases at J, with 20 bases in the middle. CDR3 coding DNA: TGTGCCAGCAGTTACTGGGTATGGGGGAACTCATACAATGAGCAGTTCTTC. It translates to CASSYWVWGNSYNEQFF.

The V call is TRBV28, the J call TRBJ2-7; weak D call: TRBD2 (6 bases). Germline V lookup: CDR1 MDHEN, CDR2 SYDVKM. V was pared by 9 bases and J by 5 bases, with 26 bases between. The CDR3 totals 16 residues. The CDR3 coding sequence is TGTGCCAGTCTAGGCCAGGGAGGTAAAAGTGGTCACGAGCAGTACTTC. This codes for CASLGQGGKSGHEQYF.

The CDR3 loop is CSVDGTRYAGELFF. The CDR3 DNA reads TGCAGCGTTGATGGGACTAGATATGCCGGGGAGCTGTTTTTT. V usage is TRBV29-1 and J usage is TRBJ2-2; 8 bases are shared with TRBD2. V was pared by 3 bases and J by 6 bases, with 6 bases of the junction left unmatched. This CDR3 spans 14 amino acids. Germline CDR1 reads SQVTM; CDR2 reads ANQGSEA.

The rearrangement links TRBV7-2 to TRBJ2-7; D is ambiguous. Looked up from germline, CDR1 is SGHTA and CDR2 is FQGNSA. Between the trimmed V and J ends, which lost 5 bases and 2 bases, there was a span of 7 bases. The CDR3 is 12 amino acids. CDR3 bases: TGTGCCAGCAGCCCCCAGGCCTACGAGCAGTACTTC. Its protein product is CASSPQAYEQYF.

J is TRBJ2-1 and V is TRBV7-3; the D is unclear. CDR1 is SGHTA, CDR2 FQGTGA, per germline. This CDR3 has 15 residues. Trimming removed 1 base at V and 4 bases at J, with 11 bases between. CDR3 amino acids: CASSLIQARYNEQFF. CDR3 bases: TGTGCCAGCAGCTTAATCCAGGCCCGATACAATGAGCAGTTCTTC. The complete variable domain, with remaining parts taken from reference TRBV7-3 and TRBJ2-1, reads GAGVSQTPSNKVTEKGKYVELRCDPISGHTALYWYRQSLGQGPEFLIYFQGTGAADDSGLPNDRFFAVRPEGSVSTLKIQRTERGDSAVYLCASSLIQARYNEQFFGPGTRLTVL.

In the case of this clonotype: Given a much more abundant clone one base away, this may be a read error. The CDR3 DNA reads as TGCAGTGCTAGAGATCCCCTAGCGGGGGTGTCCTACGAGCAGTACTTC. Protein: CSARDPLAGVSYEQYF. The chain couples TRBV20-1 to TRBJ2-7; 10 bases are shared with TRBD2. Germline CDR1 and CDR2: DFQATT and SNEGSKA (reference sequence). Trimming took 0 bases from V and 1 from J; bases not matched to a gene: 6. CDR3 size: 16 residues.

This clonotype was counted a few times. V is TRBV4-1 and J is TRBJ2-5, with 8 bases that match TRBD1. Trimming removed 4 bases from V and 3 bases from J; junction bases left unmatched: 4. CDR1 MGHRA and CDR2 YSYEKL come from the germline V gene. This CDR3 contains 14 residues. In DNA form, the CDR3 reads TGCGCCAGCAGCCGGGAGGACAGGGAAGAGACCCAGTACTTC. This gives the protein CASSREDREETQYF.

The table lists this clonotype with a few counts. V is TRBV5-6 and J is TRBJ2-3, with TRBD2 matching 9 bases. Germline V gene sequence: CDR1 SGHDT, CDR2 YYEEEE. The V gene end was trimmed by 0 bases and the J gene end by 2 bases; junction bases not matched to a gene: 4. The CDR3 contains 16 residues. The CDR3 nucleotides read TGTGCCAGCAGCTTGGGAGCGGGAGGCCTCACAGATACGCAGTATTTT. It specifies CASSLGAGGLTDTQYF.

This clonotype came up a few times. The V and J genes are TRBV7-9 and TRBJ1-1, with D possibly TRBD1 on 5 matching bases. CDR3 length: 16 residues. Trimming took off 5 bases at V and 1 base at J, with 17 bases between the two ends. Germline V gene data show CDR1 as SEHNR and CDR2 as FQNEAQ (reference sequence). The CDR3 reads CASSPPENGGNTEAFF. The CDR3, as DNA: TGTGCCAGCAGCCCCCCGGAAAACGGGGGGAACACTGAAGCTTTCTTT. Variable domain in full (rest from reference TRBV7-9 and TRBJ1-1): DTGVSQNPRHKITKRGQNVTFRCDPISEHNRLYWYRQTLGQGPEFLTYFQNEAQLEKSRLLSDRFSAERPKGSFSTLEIQRTEQGDSAMYLCASSPPENGGNTEAFFGQGTRLTVV.

The DNA of the CDR3 is TGCGCCAGCAGCTTGGGGACTTCATCCGGCGATGAGCAGTTCTTC. It yields the protein CASSLGTSSGDEQFF. The chain has TRBV5-1 and TRBJ2-1; TRBD2 is a possible D gene (5 bases). The V gene lost 0 bases and the J gene lost 8 bases, with 15 bases spanning the gap. The V gene's germline CDR1 is SGHRS and CDR2 YFSETQ. This CDR3 comprises 15 residues. The full variable domain, completed using reference TRBV5-1 and TRBJ2-1, is KAGVTQTPRYLIKTRGQQVTLSCSPISGHRSVSWYQQTPGQGLQFLFEYFSETQRNKGNFPGRFSGRQFSNSRSEMNVSTLELGDSALYLCASSLGTSSGDEQFFGPGTRLTVL.

V gene TRBV27 combines with J gene TRBJ2-1; 8 positions agree with TRBD2. This CDR3 spans 15 amino acids. With V trimmed by 5 bases and J by 4 bases, 7 bases remained unmatched. Germline loops: CDR1 MNHEY, CDR2 SMNVEV (reference sequence). For the CDR3, the DNA is TGTGCCAGCAGTGCGGGGGGTATCTCTTACAATGAGCAGTTCTTC. Protein sequence: CASSAGGISYNEQFF.

In this sample, this clonotype turned up a few times. V and J are TRBV10-3 and TRBJ2-5, with 7 bases that match TRBD2. J lost 2 bases, V lost 7 bases, and 4 bases had no gene match. In germline, CDR1 is ENHRY, CDR2 SYGVKD. This CDR3 contains 13 residues. Here the CDR3 reads CAITSGEQETQYF. The CDR3 DNA reads as TGTGCCATCACTAGCGGAGAACAAGAGACCCAGTACTTC.

This clonotype occurred a few times. The V call is TRBV20-1, the J call TRBJ2-3, with 7 bases aligning to TRBD2. There are 14 residues in the CDR3. With 5 bases clipped from V and 4 bases from J, the junction kept 9 bases outside the gene matches. From germline, CDR1 is DFQATT and CDR2 SNEGSKA (reference sequence). CDR3 sequence: CSARAGEGADTQYF. As DNA, the CDR3 is TGCAGTGCTCGGGCGGGAGAGGGTGCAGATACGCAGTATTTT.

This chain uses TRBV7-2 with TRBJ2-3, with 8 bases fitting TRBD2. The V segment lost 0 bases and the J segment 4 bases; nucleotides outside the gene matches: 6. This CDR3 contains 16 residues. Germline V gives CDR1 SGHTA, CDR2 FQGNSA. Here the CDR3 DNA reads TGTGCCAGCAGCTTAGCCTCGGGAGGGGGGGCAGATACGCAGTATTTT. This encodes CASSLASGGGADTQYF.

The rearrangement joins TRBV7-2 to TRBJ2-1, with a possible D match to TRBD1 (5 bases). This CDR3 is built from 14 residues. Germline CDR1 reads SGHTA; CDR2 reads FQGNSA. Trimming removed 5 bases at V and 5 bases at J, with 13 bases between. The CDR3 DNA sequence: TGTGCCAGCAGCAGGGGCTACCCAGACAATGAGCAGTTCTTC. This codes for CASSRGYPDNEQFF. Full variable domain (remainder filled in from reference TRBV7-2 and TRBJ2-1): GAGVSQSPSNKVTEKGKDVELRCDPISGHTALYWYRQSLGQGLEFLIYFQGNSAPDKSGLPSDRFSAERTGGSVSTLTIQRTQQEDSAVYLCASSRGYPDNEQFFGPGTRLTVL.

This rearrangement joins TRBV11-1 to TRBJ2-2; 9 bases align to TRBD1. This CDR3 spans 16 amino acids. V dropped 5 bases and J dropped 3; count of bases not matched to a gene: 7. Looked up from germline, CDR1 is SGHAT and CDR2 is FQDESV (reference sequence). CDR3 loop: CASSRRTGAHTGELFF. The CDR3 nucleotides are TGTGCCAGCAGCCGTCGGACAGGGGCCCACACCGGGGAGCTGTTTTTT. The whole variable domain, filled in from reference TRBV11-1 and TRBJ2-2, reads EAEVAQSPRYKITEKSQAVAFWCDPISGHATLYWYRQILGQGPELLVQFQDESVVDDSQLPKDRFSAERLKGVDSTLKIQPAELGDSAMYLCASSRRTGAHTGELFFGEGSRLTVL.

This rearrangement joins TRBV11-2 to TRBJ2-7; 9 nucleotides agree with TRBD2. Germline CDR1 is SGHAT and CDR2 is FQNNGV. The J segment lost 0 bases and the V segment lost 1 base, leaving 4 bases of the junction unmatched. There are 16 residues in the CDR3. In nucleotides, the CDR3 is TGTGCCAGCAGCTTAGTGCTGCGGGAGGGCTCCTACGAGCAGTACTTC. The encoded protein is CASSLVLREGSYEQYF.

The genes are TRBV6-4 and TRBJ2-6; D remains ambiguous. The CDR3 totals 17 residues. Germline CDR1 and CDR2: MRHNA and SNTAGT. The V end was cut by 4 bases, the J end by 0 bases, with 13 bases between. The CDR3, as DNA: TGTGCCAGCAGTGGAAGGCTTACCCCCTCTGGGGCCAACGTCCTGACTTTC. Protein product: CASSGRLTPSGANVLTF.

This sequence joins TRBV21-1 and TRBJ2-5; the D call in the table, TRBD2, was not verified against the DNA. TRBV21-1 is shown as a pseudogene. The CDR3 runs to 14 residues. CDR3 in DNA: TGTGCCAGCAGCAAAGCAGAGGGCGGGAAGACCCAGTACTTC. This sequence encodes CASSKAEGGKTQYF.